The clone carrying this T cell receptor beta chain was seen a handful of times. Antigen: not known. This sample stems from a study of read filtering for tumor transcriptome and immune sequencing. Study-wide background: RNA-seq yielded only about 75 to 1,400 TCR reads, IR-seq about 3.5 to 10.27 million. The study, taken as a whole, reports: IR-seq and RNA-seq agreed better without single-read clonotypes. Even smaller IR-seq throughput identified most shared clonotypes.

Trimming took off 6 bases at V and 5 bases at J, with 12 bases between the two ends. This CDR3 has 13 amino acids. Germline V gene data show CDR1 as SGHTA and CDR2 as FQGTGA. From around 440 ng of RNA, a library with molecular barcoded alpha/delta and beta/gamma adaptors was made. Using its own MiXCR run on the reads, TCRdb lists one record per CDR3 protein. The repertoire holds 75,000 to 90,000 distinct CDR3 sequences, with 9% to 15% as singletons. The TCR sequence derives from a donor over 35 with multiple myeloma. This chain links TRBV7-3 with TRBJ2-3; TRBD2 is a possible D gene (5 bases). Material: a population of CD138-negative cells sorted from bone marrow. The DNA of the CDR3 is TGTGCCAGCAGTTTACCCGGAGGAGATACGCAGTATTTT. Its protein is CASSLPGGDTQYF.